These 13 T cell receptor beta chains came from one sample sequenced in a study of shared clonotypes between healthy human individuals. Libraries were prepared by immunoSEQ multiplex PCR; TCRdb keeps only in-frame clonotypes and omits some of them. This table has millions of clones, approximately 94% appearing once. Positively selected for CCR7, the CD45RO-negative cells used as naive CD8 cells excluded terminally differentiated effector memory CD45RA+ cells. The sequenced sample was naive CD8+ T cells from PBMCs. These TCRs come from a man aged 18 to 29 in good health. Some clones in this sample may be carry-over from other donors' samples.

This chain connects TRBV28 to TRBJ2-3; no firm D call. This CDR3 has 14 amino acids. The germline CDR1 and CDR2 sequences are MDHEN and SYDVKM. Deletions cut 2 bases from V and 2 bases from J, with 8 bases between. CDR3 protein: CASSLNGPTDTQYF. The CDR3 coding sequence is TGTGCCAGCAGTTTAAACGGACCCACAGATACGCAGTATTTT.

V and J are TRBV15 and TRBJ2-3; D unclear. The V gene lost 4 bases and the J gene lost 0 bases, with 11 bases spanning the gap. The germline V gene encodes CDR1 LNHNV and CDR2 YYDKDF (reference sequence). The CDR3 loop spans 15 amino acids. The CDR3 loop is CATSNSVSSTDTQYF. CDR3 bases: TGTGCCACCAGCAACTCCGTAAGCAGCACAGATACGCAGTATTTT.

This chain connects TRBV18 to TRBJ1-1, with D perhaps matching TRBD1 (5 bases). The V end was cut by 2 bases, the J end by 6 bases, with 13 bases between. CDR1 and CDR2 from the germline V gene are KGHSH and LQKENI. There are 14 residues in the CDR3. The CDR3 loop reads CASSPRQGSAEAFF. The CDR3 DNA follows: TGTGCCAGCTCACCAAGGCAGGGTTCCGCTGAAGCTTTCTTT.

The chain carries TRBV7-9 and TRBJ2-3; 7 nucleotides match TRBD1. CDR3 length equals 15 residues. CDR1 and CDR2 (germline): SEHNR, FQNEAQ (reference sequence). V gave up 5 bases and J gave up 3 bases; unmatched junction bases: 8. The CDR3 loop reads CASSAHRGETDTQYF. Here the CDR3 DNA reads TGTGCCAGCAGCGCCCACAGGGGAGAGACAGATACGCAGTATTTT.

This clone came up once. This sequence joins TRBV9 and TRBJ2-1, with a tentative D call TRBD2 (6 bases). The V end was cut by 0 bases, the J end by 4 bases, with 14 bases between. CDR3 length: 16 residues. The germline CDR1 and CDR2 sequences are SGDLS and YYNGEE. The CDR3 nucleotides read TGTGCCAGCAGCGTAGCGTCTGAGGGACTGTACAATGAGCAGTTCTTC. This codes for CASSVASEGLYNEQFF.

In this sample, this clone turned up once. The rearrangement joins TRBV28 to TRBJ2-5; perhaps TRBD2 as D (7 bases). The CDR3 length is 16 residues. Trimming removed 1 base at V and 5 bases at J, with 17 bases between. In germline, CDR1 is MDHEN, CDR2 SYDVKM. CDR3 coding DNA: TGTGCCAGCAGTTTATTGGGCGAGGGGGGGCAGGAGACCCAGTACTTC. Translating gives CASSLLGEGGQETQYF. The variable domain in full, with the rest retrieved from reference TRBV28 and TRBJ2-5, is DVKVTQSSRYLVKRTGEKVFLECVQDMDHENMFWYRQDPGLGLRLIYFSYDVKMKEKGDIPEGYSVSREKKERFSLILESASTNQTSMYLCASSLLGEGGQETQYFGPGTRLLVL.

A remark on this clone: Other nucleotide sequences in the sample specify the same CDR3. V usage is TRBV7-6 and J usage is TRBJ2-1; D remains ambiguous. CDR1 and CDR2 (germline): SGHVS, FNYEAQ. V lost 6 bases and J 0 bases, leaving 9 bases between the germline ends. The length of the CDR3 is 14 residues. In DNA, the CDR3 is TGTGCCAGCAGTCTATCCGGCTCCTACAATGAGCAGTTCTTC. This codes for CASSLSGSYNEQFF.

This sequence joins TRBV29-1 and TRBJ2-1, with D tentatively TRBD2 (5 bases). Germline V gene data show CDR1 as SQVTM and CDR2 as ANQGSEA. V was shortened by 3 bases and J by 3 bases, with 12 bases between the two germline ends. This CDR3 has 14 amino acids. The CDR3 DNA reads TGCAGCGTTGAGATAAGACTATTCTACAATGAGCAGTTCTTC. Amino acids: CSVEIRLFYNEQFF.

The chain is built from TRBV15 and TRBJ1-1, with 8 nucleotides matching TRBD1. Trimming took 4 bases from V and 6 from J; bases not matched to a gene: 7. From germline, CDR1 is LNHNV and CDR2 YYDKDF (reference sequence). This CDR3 comprises 14 residues. The CDR3 DNA follows: TGTGCCACCAGCATAGGGACAGGTTGGGCTGAAGCTTTCTTT. As protein: CATSIGTGWAEAFF.

V gene TRBV9 combines with J gene TRBJ1-3; a possible D gene is TRBD1 (6 bases). Trimming pared 3 bases from V and 5 bases from J, leaving 30 bases between. CDR1 is SGDLS and CDR2 is YYNGEE in the germline V gene. The CDR3 length is 20 residues. This CDR3 is CASSAWEWEPSTGRRNTIYF. The CDR3 bases are TGTGCCAGCAGCGCGTGGGAGTGGGAACCTTCTACAGGGAGGCGAAACACCATATATTTT.

V and J are TRBV10-1 and TRBJ2-3; 8 bases align to TRBD2. V lost 3 bases to trimming and J lost 2 bases; unmatched junction nucleotides: 13. This CDR3 contains 18 residues. Germline-derived CDR1 and CDR2 are WNHNN and SYGVQD (reference sequence). CDR3 protein: CASSDQGNSGVFTDTQYF. CDR3 DNA sequence: TGCGCCAGCAGTGACCAGGGCAATAGCGGGGTCTTCACAGATACGCAGTATTTT.

This rearrangement joins TRBV14 to TRBJ2-7; tentatively, D is TRBD2 (5 bases). Germline V CDR1 and CDR2: SGHDN, FVKESK. Trimming took off 0 bases at V and 5 bases at J, with 11 bases between the two ends. The CDR3 is 14 amino acids. In DNA, the CDR3 is TGTGCCAGCAGCCAAGAGAGTCTAGCTCACGAGCAGTACTTC. Protein product: CASSQESLAHEQYF.

This chain joins TRBV28 and TRBJ2-3; D is perhaps TRBD1 or TRBD2 (6 bases each). The CDR3 covers 16 residues. V lost 7 bases to trimming and J lost 5 bases, with 22 bases between them. CDR1 is MDHEN, CDR2 SYDVKM, per germline. CDR3 sequence (DNA): TGTGCCAGCACCCACCGGGGGCATGCCCCCAAAGATACGCAGTATTTT. This encodes CASTHRGHAPKDTQYF.